Listed here is a single T cell receptor (beta chain). The sample belongs to a study of cytomegalovirus exposure and HLA in healthy donors. Use of 60 Vbeta and 13 Jbeta primers characterized the PCR. Here immunoSEQ multiplex PCR was the method, and the copy in TCRdb shows in-frame clones only, minus some. Its table records 130,000 or so clones. Looked up from germline, CDR1 is MNHEY and CDR2 is SMNVEV (reference sequence). Trimming took 7 bases from V and 4 from J, leaving 17 bases between them. This CDR3 has 15 amino acids. This sequence originates from a woman between 35 and 50 years old in good health and CMV-seropositive. Specimen: PBMCs. The chain combines TRBV27 with TRBJ2-1; weak D call: TRBD1 (6 bases). The CDR3 sequence is CASTPGVVGYNEQFF. The CDR3, as DNA: TGTGCCAGCACTCCAGGGGTGGTAGGGTACAATGAGCAGTTCTTC.